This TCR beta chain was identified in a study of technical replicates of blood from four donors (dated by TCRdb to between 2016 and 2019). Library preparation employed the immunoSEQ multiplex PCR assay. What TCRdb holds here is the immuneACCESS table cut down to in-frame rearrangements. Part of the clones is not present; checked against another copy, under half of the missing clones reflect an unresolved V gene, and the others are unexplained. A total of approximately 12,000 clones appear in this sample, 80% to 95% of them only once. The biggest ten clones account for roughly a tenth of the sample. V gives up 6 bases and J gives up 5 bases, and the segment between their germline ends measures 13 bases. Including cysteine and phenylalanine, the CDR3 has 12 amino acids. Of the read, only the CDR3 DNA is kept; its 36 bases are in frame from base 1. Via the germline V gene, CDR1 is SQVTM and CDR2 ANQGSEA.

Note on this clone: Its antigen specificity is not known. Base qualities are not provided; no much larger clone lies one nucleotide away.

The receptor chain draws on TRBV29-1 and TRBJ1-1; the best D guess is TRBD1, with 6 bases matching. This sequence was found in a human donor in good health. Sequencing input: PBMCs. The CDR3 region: CSVGHLGTEAFF. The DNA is TGCAGCGTGGGACACCTGGGGACTGAAGCTTTCTTT.